The text below deals with one T cell receptor (beta chain). Its antigen is currently not known. Per-base quality was not reported, and no clone a single base away is much larger than it. TCRbeta CDR3 regions were amplified from genomic DNA by means of the immunoSEQ Assay, a bias-controlled multiplex PCR. In the original analysis: Nucleated cell counts per sample were estimated from amplification of reference gene primers within the assay. To quantify the absolute abundance of each unique TCRbeta CDR3 rearrangement, sequence reads were collapsed and filtered. For each sample, productive Simpson clonality was calculated by taking the square root of Simpson's diversity index across productive rearrangements. TCRdb took this table from immuneACCESS and kept in-frame rearrangements with V and J called. Such tables lack part of the clones; where checked against another copy, unresolved V genes explain under half of the gap, and the rest is unexplained. D and trimming were read from the DNA, whereas the V and J calls and clone size are those reported in that table. The sample profile shows 100,000 to 150,000 clones; 86% of them were found once. The ten largest clones take up about 5.4% of the sample.

Counted from cysteine to phenylalanine, this CDR3 has 14 amino acids. This entry keeps only the CDR3 DNA: 42 bases, framed from base 1. Relative to germline, V is 3 bases shorter and J is 5 bases shorter, with 14 bases between their ends. The germline V gene provides CDR1 MDHEN and CDR2 SYDVKM. The data originate from a study of blood T cell repertoires in COVID-19 (dated by TCRdb to 2020 to 2022). Broadly, across the study: The collaborator samples originated in the United States, Italy and Spain and spanned the acute and convalescent phases of COVID-19. The prospective study material was composed of cDNA or gDNA derived from T cells, B-cell-depleted T cells, or PBMCs. Where available, HLA class I and class II types were taken from metadata supplied by the sample provider and were not determined by assay-based typing. The samples were drawn from two sources: the first 160 participants of the ongoing ImmuneRACE study, and about 1,300 subjects contributed by 6 global collaborators. Sample metadata almost always included a de-identified subject ID, COVID-19 status, age in years and sex. Deeply sampled blood TCRbeta repertoires from subjects exposed to, actively infected with, or recovered from COVID-19 were included in the dataset. A freely available public database, intended as a resource for researchers studying the immune response to SARS-CoV-2, is where the repertoires were released. Beyond this particular receptor, the publication reports: The quantity of clinical and demographic metadata differed by source and by participant and was supplied without curation.

Collaborating institutions collected whole blood in K2EDTA tubes following their own protocols. For TCRbeta analysis, collaborators shipped samples in one of three forms: frozen whole blood, isolated PBMCs, or DNA extracted from either of those sample types. This TCR was recovered from a human donor in a cohort sampled during active COVID-19. In this chain, TRBV28 is recombined with TRBJ2-7; the D segment could be TRBD1, given 7 matching bases. What was sequenced was peripheral blood. DNA sequence: TGTGCCAGCAGTTTGGAGGGGGCGGACAACGAGCAGTACTTC. Its protein is CASSLEGADNEQYF.